The 20 T cell receptor beta chains below all came from one sample that was sequenced in a study of cytomegalovirus exposure and HLA in healthy donors. Use of 60 Vbeta and 13 Jbeta primers characterized the PCR. Only in-frame clones appear in the TCRdb table, and some are missing; sequencing was by immunoSEQ multiplex PCR. The sample carries 60,000 or so clones, roughly 73% recorded once. Source material: PBMCs. The receptors were gathered from a woman in her thirties or forties in good health and CMV-seropositive.

The chain uses TRBV20-1 and TRBJ2-3, with D unclear. The V gene's germline CDR1 is DFQATT and CDR2 SNEGSKA (reference sequence). This CDR3 has 11 residues. V shed 3 bases and J shed 11 bases, with 12 bases lying between them. The CDR3 is CSARPGDVQYF. CDR3 DNA: TGCAGTGCTAGGCCGGGTGACGTGCAGTATTTT.

This clone was seen only once. The gene calls are TRBV9 and TRBJ1-2; D is unclear. CDR3 size: 15 residues. The germline CDR1 and CDR2 sequences are SGDLS and YYNGEE. V gave up 4 bases and J gave up 1 base, with 14 bases separating them. The CDR3 coding sequence is TGTGCCAGCAGCATACCGGACGGGGTTAACTATGGCTACACCTTC. Translated, it gives CASSIPDGVNYGYTF.

This clone was observed a handful of times. The CDR3 loop is CAISDRSSGNTIYF. DNA of the CDR3: TGTGCCATTTCGGACAGATCCTCTGGAAACACCATATATTTT. The V gene is TRBV10-3, the J gene TRBJ1-3, with a tentative D call TRBD1 (6 bases). Trimming cost V 9 bases and J 0 bases, with 12 bases left between them. This CDR3 region has 14 residues. Per the germline V gene, CDR1 is ENHRY and CDR2 is SYGVKD.

V is TRBV4-3 and J is TRBJ2-5, with 8 nucleotides matching TRBD1. The J call may not be correct, given that the DNA end is closer to TRBJ2-7. The CDR3 has 16 amino acids. Germline CDR1 LGHNA, CDR2 YSLEER. The CDR3 sequence: CASSQDPGQARYEQYF. CDR3 bases: TGCGCCAGCAGCCAGGACCCGGGACAGGCTAGGTACGAGCAGTACTTC.

The chain is built from TRBV2 and TRBJ2-1; D gene uncertain. CDR1 is SNHLY, CDR2 FYNNEI, per germline. The V end lost 4 bases, the J end lost 6 bases, and 7 bases lay between the germline ends. This CDR3 spans 12 amino acids. The CDR3 protein is CASSVTGNEQFF. DNA for the CDR3: TGTGCCAGCAGTGTAACGGGCAATGAGCAGTTCTTC.

The V and J genes are TRBV30 and TRBJ2-6; 7 nucleotides line up with TRBD1. Germline CDR1 is GTSNPN and CDR2 is SVGIG (reference sequence). The CDR3 extends over 17 amino acids. V shed 2 bases, J shed 0 bases, and the junction held 7 bases outside the gene matches. The CDR3 bases are TGTGCCTGGAGTAGAGGGGGCGCCCACTCTGGGGCCAACGTCCTGACTTTC. Protein product: CAWSRGGAHSGANVLTF.

CDR3 sequence reads: CASTLGTAYGYTF. CDR3 bases: TGTGCCAGTACTTTGGGGACAGCCTATGGCTACACCTTC. The chain couples TRBV19 to TRBJ1-2; 7 nucleotides match TRBD1. The CDR3 consists of 13 residues. V lost 7 bases and J lost 4; bases outside the gene matches: 6. CDR1 LNHDA and CDR2 SQIVND come from the germline V gene (reference sequence).

The chain carries TRBV29-1 and TRBJ2-1, with 8 bases matching TRBD2. V was clipped by 4 bases and J by 9 bases; unmatched bases: 2. Germline V gene sequence: CDR1 SQVTM, CDR2 ANQGSEA. The CDR3 is made up of 11 amino acids. The CDR3 region has the DNA TGCAGCGTTGCCAGCGGGGGTGAGCAGTTCTTC. Translation: CSVASGGEQFF.

This clone was seen a handful of times. The V call is TRBV5-5, the J call TRBJ1-2; no firm D call. Germline lookup yields CDR1 SGHKS and CDR2 YYEKEE (reference sequence). The CDR3 totals 12 residues. V was shortened by 2 bases and J by 1 base, with 3 bases between the two germline ends. CDR3: CASSFNNYGYTF. CDR3 sequence (DNA): TGTGCCAGCAGCTTCAATAACTATGGCTACACCTTC. Filled out from reference TRBV5-5 and TRBJ1-2, the complete variable domain reads DAGVTQSPTHLIKTRGQQVTLRCSPISGHKSVSWYQQVLGQGPQFIFQYYEKEERGRGNFPDRFSARQFPNYSSELNVNALLLGDSALYLCASSFNNYGYTFGSGTRLTVV.

CDR3 in DNA: TGTGCCAGCAGGGAGACTAGCGGGGGTTACAATGAGCAGTTCTTC. Its translation: CASRETSGGYNEQFF. The chain is built from TRBV2 and TRBJ2-1, with 12 bases matching TRBD2. Losses at the gene ends were 6 bases for V and 4 bases for J; bases not matched to a gene: 4. CDR1 is SNHLY, CDR2 FYNNEI, per germline. This CDR3 region has 15 residues.

This chain connects TRBV30 to TRBJ1-2; 8 nucleotides agree with TRBD1. The ends lost 5 bases at V and 7 bases at J; junction bases unmatched: 6. Germline CDR1 GTSNPN, CDR2 SVGIG (reference sequence). The CDR3 runs 12 residues. The CDR3 DNA sequence: TGTGCCTGGGGGCAGGGGGCCGGTGGCTACACCTTC. Its protein product is CAWGQGAGGYTF.

Points on this clone: The junction does not match germline at one end; this may be a read error. The chain has TRBV27 and TRBJ2-5; D is perhaps TRBD1 (5 bases). The J call is doubtful: the DNA matches TRBJ2-7 better. Germline values: CDR1 MNHEY, CDR2 SMNVEV (reference sequence). CDR3 length equals 15 residues. In DNA, the CDR3 is TGTACCAGCAGTTTATGGGGCGTCCTTTCCTACGAGCAGTACTTC. Translating it yields CTSSLWGVLSYEQYF.

This chain joins TRBV7-8 and TRBJ1-3, with D hard to call. The CDR3 is made up of 15 amino acids. Between the trimmed V and J ends, which lost 5 bases and 7 bases, there was a span of 18 bases. Per the germline V gene, CDR1 is SGHVS and CDR2 is FQNEAQ. In nucleotides, the CDR3 is TGTGCCAGCAGCCCCGCTACGGGATTGGGGAACACCATATATTTT. It is translated as CASSPATGLGNTIYF.

This clone has only one observation. This chain links TRBV9 with TRBJ2-7; perhaps TRBD2 as D (7 bases). CDR3 length: 16 residues. V gave up 0 bases and J gave up 1 base, with 14 bases separating them. Germline-derived CDR1 and CDR2 are SGDLS and YYNGEE. CDR3 in amino acids: CASSVGDGGLSYEQYF. Written as DNA, the CDR3 is TGTGCCAGCAGCGTAGGGGACGGGGGGCTTTCCTACGAGCAGTACTTC.

This clone came up once. The chain joins TRBV5-5 to TRBJ1-1, with D possibly being TRBD1 (5 bases). V lost 0 bases and J 1 base, leaving 10 bases between the germline ends. This CDR3 has 15 amino acids. Germline V gives CDR1 SGHKS, CDR2 YYEKEE (reference sequence). Here the CDR3 reads CASSLGRGSNTEAFF. DNA for the CDR3: TGTGCCAGCAGCTTGGGACGGGGGTCGAACACTGAAGCTTTCTTT.

This clone was seen a handful of times. This chain joins TRBV4-1 and TRBJ1-2, with TRBD1 matching 9 bases. Trimming took 0 bases from V and 7 from J; bases not matched to a gene: 12. Germline assignment: CDR1 MGHRA and CDR2 YSYEKL. The CDR3 runs to 17 residues. CDR3 region: CASSQDRGPGTGSGYTF. The CDR3 DNA follows: TGCGCCAGCAGCCAAGATCGGGGACCCGGGACAGGGAGTGGCTACACCTTC.

This chain links TRBV19 with TRBJ1-4; 7 nucleotides line up with TRBD1. J gave up 3 bases and V 7 bases, and 14 bases lay outside the gene matches. The CDR3 covers 17 residues. Germline V gene lookup returns CDR1 LNHDA and CDR2 SQIVND (reference sequence). The CDR3 DNA is TGTGCCAGTAAGATCCAGGGGGGAGTCGGAGCTAATGAAAAACTGTTTTTT. Protein: CASKIQGGVGANEKLFF.

The genes are TRBV10-2 and TRBJ1-6, with TRBD1 matching 7 bases. Germline-derived CDR1 and CDR2 are WSHSY and SAAADI. Germline trimming cut 7 bases from V and 5 bases from J; bases unmatched to any gene: 5. The CDR3 extends over 14 amino acids. CDR3 nucleotides: TGCGCCAGCACCGGGACAGAAAATAATTCACCCCTCCACTTT. As protein: CASTGTENNSPLHF.

CDR3 region: CASSAGGGVYEQYF. The CDR3 DNA reads TGTGCCAGCAGTGCGGGCGGGGGGGTCTACGAGCAGTACTTC. The genes are TRBV2 and TRBJ2-7; 9 positions match TRBD2. V shed 4 bases and J 3 bases; nucleotides not matched to a gene: 4. The CDR3 sequence is 14 residues long. CDR1 SNHLY and CDR2 FYNNEI come from the germline V gene.

As concerns this clone: Relative to the germline gene, one junction end is altered; a read error may explain this. This chain joins TRBV4-3 and TRBJ2-3; D is possibly TRBD2 (6 bases). The V gene's germline CDR1 is LGHNA and CDR2 YSLEER. The length of the CDR3 is 15 residues. This CDR3 reads CASSQLITSTDTQNF. The CDR3 DNA follows: TGCGCCAGCAGCCAACTCATCACTAGCACAGATACGCAGAATTTT.